The entry that follows covers one T cell receptor (beta chain) sequence. The antigen remains undetermined. These data come from a study of cytomegalovirus exposure and HLA in healthy donors. General observations from the study: In a later analysis, TCR association rates varied by HLA locus: DRB1 most, HLA-C fewest.

Germline CDR1 and CDR2: LGHNA and YSLEER. V dropped 4 bases and J dropped 6; count of bases not matched to a gene: 6. CDR3 length equals 15 residues. The PCR made use of 60 Vbeta and 13 Jbeta primers. The protocol was immunoSEQ multiplex PCR, while the TCRdb copy is restricted to in-frame clones and leaves out a portion. In the table there are some 100,000 clones, roughly three quarters of which are singletons. This sequence joins TRBV4-3 and TRBJ2-2; TRBD2 matches at 9 bases. The receptor comes from a female donor in good health and CMV-seropositive. Sequencing used PBMCs. In DNA, the CDR3 is TGCGCCAGCAGCCTTCGTGGCGGGGGGGCCGGGGAGCTGTTTTTT. Translation: CASSLRGGGAGELFF.